These 25 T cell receptor beta chains came from one sample sequenced in a study of PD-L1 blockade in urothelial cancer. Time point denoted: peripheral blood 6 weeks after treatment start. Clones were read by immunoSEQ multiplex PCR, and TCRdb kept only the in-frame ones, dropping some. This table has about 120,000 clones, approximately 90% appearing once. The specimen comprised PBMCs, sampled around atezolizumab (anti-PD-L1) treatment. The receptors shown here come from a man in his sixties with urothelial cancer.

This sequence joins TRBV10-2 and TRBJ1-1; D gene ambiguous. Germline V gene sequence: CDR1 WSHSY, CDR2 SAAADI. Trimming pared 4 bases from V and 6 bases from J, leaving 9 bases between. The CDR3 length is 12 residues. The CDR3 here is CASSVSVAEAFF. The CDR3 DNA follows: TGCGCCAGCAGTGTATCGGTTGCTGAAGCTTTCTTT.

The J gene is TRBJ1-4, the V gene TRBV18; 8 nucleotides match TRBD1. This CDR3 comprises 15 residues. Per germline, CDR1 KGHSH and CDR2 LQKENI. V was pared by 8 bases and J by 6 bases, with 11 bases of the junction left unmatched. The CDR3 coding sequence is TGTGCCAGCACGGGACAGGTGGCCTACGATGAAAAACTGTTTTTT. Protein product: CASTGQVAYDEKLFF.

J is TRBJ2-2 and V is TRBV7-2; tentative D call: TRBD1 (6 bases). The CDR3 runs to 14 residues. Per germline, CDR1 SGHTA and CDR2 FQGNSA. V gave up 6 bases and J gave up 4 bases, with 12 bases separating them. The CDR3 DNA reads as TGTGCCAGCAGAGAAACAGGGTTCACCGGGGAGCTGTTTTTT. It specifies CASRETGFTGELFF.

The chain employs TRBV9 and TRBJ1-1; D is unresolved. This CDR3 is 13 amino acids long. V was pared by 0 bases and J by 8 bases, with 11 bases between. Germline lookup yields CDR1 SGDLS and CDR2 YYNGEE. CDR3 bases: TGTGCCAGCAGCGTAGCGCCGAGTTTCGAAGCTTTCTTT. The encoded protein is CASSVAPSFEAFF.

This chain uses TRBV11-2 with TRBJ1-1; 9 nucleotides line up with TRBD1. Per the germline V gene, CDR1 is SGHAT and CDR2 is FQNNGV. This CDR3 is 14 amino acids long. Trimming took 4 bases from V and 11 from J; bases not matched to a gene: 11. The CDR3 DNA follows: TGTGCCAGCAGCTCGATGCCCGGGACAGGGACGGCTTTCTTT. It is translated as CASSSMPGTGTAFF.

The rearrangement links TRBV9 to TRBJ1-3; perhaps TRBD1 as D (5 bases). Germline V gene lookup returns CDR1 SGDLS and CDR2 YYNGEE. The length of the CDR3 is 15 residues. The V and J ends lost 0 bases and 2 bases respectively, with 9 bases between them. The CDR3 reads CASSVVGEPGNTIYF. The CDR3 region has the DNA TGTGCCAGCAGCGTAGTAGGGGAACCTGGAAACACCATATATTTT.

The chain employs TRBV7-3 and TRBJ1-2; 7 bases agree with TRBD1. Per germline, CDR1 SGHTA and CDR2 FQGTGA. Germline trimming cut 4 bases from V and 3 bases from J; bases unmatched to any gene: 2. The CDR3 sequence is 13 residues long. The DNA for the CDR3 is TGTGCCAGCAGCTCTGGACAGGACTATGGCTACACCTTC. Translation gives CASSSGQDYGYTF. Looking up the rest from reference TRBV7-3 and TRBJ1-2 gives the full variable domain: GAGVSQTPSNKVTEKGKYVELRCDPISGHTALYWYRQSLGQGPEFLIYFQGTGAADDSGLPNDRFFAVRPEGSVSTLKIQRTERGDSAVYLCASSSGQDYGYTFGSGTRLTVV.

The chain couples TRBV4-1 to TRBJ2-1; 7 nucleotides agree with TRBD2. CDR1 is MGHRA, CDR2 YSYEKL, per germline. The V gene end was trimmed by 1 base and the J gene end by 5 bases; junction bases not matched to a gene: 8. The length of the CDR3 is 16 residues. The CDR3 protein is CASSQAFGGRDNEQFF. CDR3 in DNA: TGCGCCAGCAGCCAAGCTTTTGGCGGGAGAGACAATGAGCAGTTCTTC.

The rearrangement joins TRBV5-6 to TRBJ1-2; no clear D gene. V lost 4 bases and J 3 bases, leaving 7 bases between the germline ends. The CDR3 contains 12 residues. CDR1 and CDR2 (germline): SGHDT, YYEEEE. The CDR3, as DNA: TGTGCCAGCAGCCCAGCGGACTATGGCTACACCTTC. Its protein product is CASSPADYGYTF.

This clone was counted between two and nine times. The chain couples TRBV9 to TRBJ2-5; D is perhaps TRBD1 (5 bases). The CDR3 covers 16 residues. The germline V gene encodes CDR1 SGDLS and CDR2 YYNGEE. The V end lost 0 bases, the J end lost 4 bases, and 16 bases lay between the germline ends. CDR3 amino acids: CASSVDQGLGRETQYF. CDR3 sequence (DNA): TGTGCCAGCAGCGTAGACCAGGGCCTGGGTCGAGAGACCCAGTACTTC.

The CDR3 sequence is CASSKDRGPMHNGYTF. The CDR3 DNA reads TGTGCCAGCAGCAAAGATAGAGGGCCTATGCACAATGGCTACACCTTC. The V call is TRBV21-1, the J call TRBJ1-2. TRBV21-1 counts as a pseudogene. There are 16 residues in the CDR3.

CDR3 in amino acids: CASNRQGGTDTQYF. The CDR3 DNA is TGTGCCAGCAATAGACAGGGAGGCACAGATACGCAGTATTTT. The chain employs TRBV11-3 and TRBJ2-3; 7 bases match TRBD1. Trimming took 7 bases from V and 1 from J; bases not matched to a gene: 5. The CDR3 is 14 residues long. In germline, CDR1 is SGHNT, CDR2 YENEEA. The whole variable domain, filled in from reference TRBV11-3 and TRBJ2-3, reads EAGVVQSPRYKIIEKKQPVAFWCNPISGHNTLYWYLQNLGQGPELLIRYENEEAVDDSQLPKDRFSAERLKGVDSTLKIQPAELGDSAVYLCASNRQGGTDTQYFGPGTRLTVL.

The genes are TRBV2 and TRBJ1-5, with D tentatively TRBD1 (6 bases). The CDR3 contains 14 residues. Germline V gene sequence: CDR1 SNHLY, CDR2 FYNNEI. The V gene lost 6 bases and the J gene lost 4 bases, with 13 bases spanning the gap. CDR3 DNA: TGTGCCAGCAGGACGACAGGTTCGAATCAGCCCCAGCATTTT. Protein: CASRTTGSNQPQHF.

The chain is built from TRBV5-6 and TRBJ1-1, with D perhaps matching TRBD1 (5 bases). The CDR3 totals 13 residues. Germline lookup yields CDR1 SGHDT and CDR2 YYEEEE. Trimming cost V 1 base and J 3 bases, with 7 bases left between them. The CDR3 bases are TGTGCCAGCAGCTTGATCAGGGACACTGAAGCTTTCTTT. Its protein is CASSLIRDTEAFF.

The chain links TRBV6-1 to TRBJ1-1, with D maybe TRBD1 (5 bases). CDR1 is MNHNS, CDR2 SASEGT, per germline. The CDR3 spans 14 residues. The germline V and J ends were trimmed by 5 bases and 2 bases, with 12 bases remaining between them. The CDR3 DNA sequence: TGTGCCAGCAGTTCCACCAGGGAAAACACTGAAGCTTTCTTT. Amino acids: CASSSTRENTEAFF.

CDR3 amino acids: CASSLALEGNEKLFF. DNA of the CDR3: TGTGCCAGCAGTTTGGCTTTGGAGGGGAATGAAAAACTGTTTTTT. The chain carries TRBV28 and TRBJ1-4; tentative D call: TRBD1 (5 bases). CDR3 size: 15 residues. V was cut by 3 bases and J by 5 bases, with 13 bases left in between. Per the germline V gene, CDR1 is MDHEN and CDR2 is SYDVKM.

The chain is built from TRBV29-1 and TRBJ2-4, with 13 bases aligning to TRBD2. Germline CDR1 is SQVTM and CDR2 is ANQGSEA. J lost 1 base, V lost 7 bases, and 13 bases had no gene match. The CDR3 spans 18 residues. The CDR3 DNA is TGCAGCGCCCGGACTAGCGGGAGCTTAAGTCGGGCCAAAAACATTCAGTACTTC. It specifies CSARTSGSLSRAKNIQYF.

V and J are TRBV5-1 and TRBJ1-1; 8 nucleotides line up with TRBD1. From germline, CDR1 is SGHRS and CDR2 YFSETQ. The ends lost 2 bases at V and 6 bases at J; junction bases unmatched: 6. The CDR3 totals 14 residues. The CDR3, as DNA: TGCGCCAGCAGCTTTGGGACAGGATCGGCTGAAGCTTTCTTT. It translates to CASSFGTGSAEAFF.

V gene TRBV2 combines with J gene TRBJ1-2, with 7 bases lining up with TRBD1. Trimming cost V 5 bases and J 3 bases; bases outside gene matches: 6. The CDR3 is made up of 14 amino acids. CDR1 and CDR2 (germline): SNHLY, FYNNEI. Here the CDR3 reads CASSLQGPDYGYTF. DNA of the CDR3: TGTGCCAGCAGTTTACAGGGGCCGGACTATGGCTACACCTTC.

On this clone: Additional DNA sequences in this sample encode the identical CDR3. The rearrangement uses TRBV28 and TRBJ2-7; D gene uncertain. V lost 6 bases, J lost 0 bases, and 6 bases lay in between. Germline CDR1 and CDR2: MDHEN and SYDVKM. CDR3 length: 12 residues. The CDR3 loop reads CASSRYSYEQYF. CDR3 bases: TGTGCCAGCAGCCGCTACTCCTACGAGCAGTACTTC.

V and J are TRBV4-1 and TRBJ2-1; 11 nucleotides align to TRBD2. The ends lost 0 bases at V and 0 bases at J; junction bases unmatched: 7. CDR3 length: 19 amino acids. The germline V gene encodes CDR1 MGHRA and CDR2 YSYEKL. This CDR3 reads CASSQDPTSGVSSYNEQFF. CDR3 nucleotides: TGCGCCAGCAGCCAAGACCCGACTAGCGGGGTAAGCTCCTACAATGAGCAGTTCTTC.

The chain combines TRBV9 with TRBJ2-1; 11 bases align to TRBD2. The CDR3 has 13 residues. Germline trimming cut 4 bases from V and 11 bases from J; bases unmatched to any gene: 5. Germline CDR1 SGDLS, CDR2 YYNGEE. The CDR3 region has the DNA TGTGCCAGCAGCCCCCGACTAGCGGGAAAGCAGTTCTTC. Its translation: CASSPRLAGKQFF.

This chain links TRBV18 with TRBJ1-2, with 10 bases identical to TRBD1. This CDR3 has 15 amino acids. The V and J ends lost 3 bases and 4 bases, in that order; junction bases with no gene match: 5. Germline-derived CDR1 and CDR2 are KGHSH and LQKENI. CDR3 residues: CASSPGQGSFYGYTF. The CDR3 nucleotides are TGTGCCAGCTCACCGGGACAGGGGAGCTTCTATGGCTACACCTTC. The full variable domain, rest sourced from reference TRBV18 and TRBJ1-2, is NAGVMQNPRHLVRRRGQEARLRCSPMKGHSHVYWYRQLPEEGLKFMVYLQKENIIDESGMPKERFSAEFPKEGPSILRIQQVVRGDSAAYFCASSPGQGSFYGYTFGSGTRLTVV.

This chain uses TRBV6-6 with TRBJ2-5; 13 bases line up with TRBD2. In germline, CDR1 is MNHNY, CDR2 SVGAGI (reference sequence). V lost 4 bases, J lost 7 bases, and 9 bases stayed unmatched. This CDR3 is built from 16 residues. The CDR3 sequence: CASSSLTSGGRGTQYF. CDR3 DNA: TGTGCCAGCAGTTCCTTGACTAGCGGGGGGCGAGGGACCCAGTACTTC.

The V call is TRBV6-5, the J call TRBJ2-1, with a possible D match to TRBD2 (5 bases). Germline V gene sequence: CDR1 MNHEY, CDR2 SVGAGI. The CDR3 has 14 amino acids. V lost 2 bases and J 0 bases, leaving 5 bases between the germline ends. CDR3 nucleotides: TGTGCCAGCAGTTACCGGGGCTCCTACAATGAGCAGTTCTTC. Translated: CASSYRGSYNEQFF.